This TCR beta chain was profiled in a study of cytomegalovirus exposure and HLA in healthy donors. The germline V gene encodes CDR1 GTSNPN and CDR2 SVGIG (reference sequence). The CDR3 covers 15 residues. The V end lost 3 bases, the J end lost 1 base, and 15 bases lay between the germline ends. General observations from the study: The authors enumerated 150 to 200 TCR beta chains as linked to cytomegalovirus. A later analysis found TCR association rates differed by HLA locus, highest for DRB1 and lowest for HLA-C. Immune exposure was documented only through CMV serostatus.

The study ran its PCR with 60 Vbeta and 13 Jbeta primers. The protocol was immunoSEQ multiplex PCR, while the TCRdb copy is restricted to in-frame clones and leaves out a portion. The table has under 250,000 clones, about 81% seen once. Only a few counts were recorded for this clone. Its specificity is not known. The clonotype originates from a man aged 35 to 55 in good health and CMV-seropositive. The chain couples TRBV30 to TRBJ1-1; no reliable D call. Sequencing used PBMCs. The CDR3 nucleotides are TGTGCCTGGAGACGGGTCCTCGAGGGGAACACTGAAGCTTTCTTT. Its translation is CAWRRVLEGNTEAFF.